Each of the 9 T cell receptor beta chains below was sequenced from the same sample in a study of T cells in Graves' hyperthyroidism and ophthalmopathy. The CDR3 regions of TCR beta were amplified from RNA transcripts. The HTBI primer set served for first-round RT-PCR of the TCR CDR3. TCRdb re-called the multiplex PCR reads through MiXCR, storing one row per CDR3 protein. The data contain a few hundred thousand distinct CDR3 sequences, less than 15% of them singletons. Sequencing was carried out using blood. These receptors all come from a woman aged 40-49 years with Graves' hyperthyroidism that later progressed to Graves' ophthalmopathy.

This clonotype was seen at least ten times. The J gene is TRBJ2-7, the V gene TRBV20-1; D is perhaps TRBD1 (5 bases). Germline V lookup: CDR1 DFQATT, CDR2 SNEGSKA (reference sequence). CDR3 length equals 12 residues. The ends were cut back, 3 bases at V and 5 bases at J, with 11 bases in the middle. In DNA, the CDR3 is TGCAGTGCTAGTCGGCAGGGCCACGAGCAGTACTTC. It translates to CSASRQGHEQYF.

This clonotype appeared many times. The chain joins TRBV30 to TRBJ2-3; D is unresolved. Germline V gene data show CDR1 as GTSNPN and CDR2 as SVGIG (reference sequence). V was trimmed by 0 bases and J by 3 bases, leaving 10 bases between them. The CDR3 is 14 amino acids. The CDR3 reads CAWSVISGTDTQYF. Here the CDR3 DNA reads TGTGCCTGGAGTGTAATAAGTGGGACAGATACGCAGTATTTT.

The chain couples TRBV2 to TRBJ1-3; no clear D gene. CDR1 is SNHLY, CDR2 FYNNEI, per germline. V dropped 8 bases and J dropped 4 bases, with 21 bases sitting between them. CDR3 size: 16 residues. The CDR3 DNA is TGTGCCAGCGAGTTAACGGCATTCCTCGAGGGAAACACCATATATTTT. Translating it yields CASELTAFLEGNTIYF.

This clonotype was detected ten times or more. This chain connects TRBV10-3 to TRBJ1-1, with TRBD1 as a possible D gene (6 bases). Germline V gives CDR1 ENHRY, CDR2 SYGVKD. This CDR3 contains 18 residues. The V and J ends lost 0 bases and 4 bases respectively, with 21 bases between them. The DNA for the CDR3 is TGTGCCATCAGTGAGTCCCCGCTGGACAGTTTCCTAGGCACTGAAGCTTTCTTT. Translation: CAISESPLDSFLGTEAFF.

A few counts support this clonotype. A much larger clone lies a single base off, so this may be a read error. This chain connects TRBV28 to TRBJ1-2; no reliable D call. Germline V gives CDR1 MDHEN, CDR2 SYDVKM. There are 14 residues in the CDR3. Trimming took off 2 bases at V and 4 bases at J, with 11 bases between the two ends. The CDR3 nucleotides are TGTGCCAGCAGTTTAATTCGGGGAGGCTATGGCTACACCTTC. This encodes CASSLIRGGYGYTF.

This clonotype was seen many times. The gene calls are TRBV2 and TRBJ2-5, with TRBD2 identical over 7 bases. Germline CDR1 is SNHLY and CDR2 is FYNNEI. This CDR3 is built from 14 residues. V shed 6 bases and J 2 bases; nucleotides not matched to a gene: 6. CDR3 sequence (DNA): TGTGCCAGCAGAATAGTAGCGGGTCAAGAGACCCAGTACTTC. This sequence encodes CASRIVAGQETQYF.

The sample holds many counts of this clonotype. The rearrangement links TRBV3-1 to TRBJ2-1; no clear D. CDR3 length: 11 amino acids. Germline V gene sequence: CDR1 LGHDT, CDR2 YNNKEL (reference sequence). The V end was cut by 7 bases, the J end by 8 bases, with 9 bases between. CDR3 sequence: CASTSLDEQFF. As DNA, the CDR3 is TGTGCCAGCACCTCCTTGGATGAGCAGTTCTTC.

J is TRBJ1-3 and V is TRBV19; the match to TRBD1 covers 12 bases. The trim removed 7 bases at V and 0 bases at J, leaving 13 bases unmatched. The CDR3 contains 19 residues. Germline V lookup: CDR1 LNHDA, CDR2 SQIVND (reference sequence). CDR3 residues: CASTPMGQGASVSGNTIYF. The DNA of the CDR3 is TGTGCCAGTACCCCAATGGGACAGGGGGCTTCAGTCTCTGGAAACACCATATATTTT.

This clonotype was counted at least ten times. The chain couples TRBV7-9 to TRBJ1-1, with TRBD1 matching over 11 bases. Germline-derived CDR1 and CDR2 are SEHNR and FQNEAQ (reference sequence). The CDR3 spans 17 residues. V shed 5 bases and J 8 bases; nucleotides not matched to a gene: 16. Here the CDR3 DNA reads TGTGCCAGCAGCCCGTCGTCTGCCGGGACAGGGGGACTCGAAGCTTTCTTT. This translates into CASSPSSAGTGGLEAFF.